One T cell receptor beta chain is described in this entry. The same CDR3 is also encoded by other DNA sequences in this sample. V dropped 3 bases and J dropped 0; count of bases not matched to a gene: 0. CDR1 is KGHSH and CDR2 is LQKENI in the germline V gene. The CDR3 covers 15 residues. Original methodology: Reference gene primer amplification gave nucleated cell count estimates. The method was immunoSEQ multiplex PCR; TCRdb's version includes in-frame clones alone and lacks a portion of them. V and J calls and clone size come straight from that table; D and trimming were deduced from the DNA. The sample consists of about 170,000 clones, about four fifths of them appearing once. The sample comes from a study of blood T cell repertoires in COVID-19. Study as a whole: Acute and convalescent COVID-19 specimens originated in the United States, Italy and Spain.

The clonotype originates from a man aged 35 to 55 who had recovered from COVID-19. J is TRBJ2-7 and V is TRBV18, with 12 bases aligning to TRBD2. Sequencing was carried out using peripheral blood. The DNA of the CDR3 is TGTGCCAGCTCACCGGGACTAGCGGGCTCCTACGAGCAGTACTTC. Its translation is CASSPGLAGSYEQYF.